This T cell receptor (beta chain) comes out of a study of molecular identifiers for immune sequencing clone quantification. TCRdb re-called the PCR reads through MiXCR, storing one row per CDR3 protein. Among over 550,000 distinct CDR3 sequences listed, around 25% were seen once. CDR1 is SGDLS and CDR2 is YYNGEE in the germline V gene. The V end was cut by 0 bases, the J end by 2 bases, with 9 bases between. This CDR3 is 14 amino acids long. The V gene is TRBV9, the J gene TRBJ2-7; D ambiguous. Sample: naive CD8+ T cells from blood, with Jurkat cell RNA spiked in. Subset noted: FACS-sorted CD8+CD4-CCR7+CD45RA+ naive T cells. The sequence was obtained from a human donor in good health. Some libraries in this study had Jurkat cell RNA spiked in. The CDR3 DNA sequence: TGTGCCAGCAGCGTAGAGGTCGGAACCTACGAGCAGTACTTC. This translates into CASSVEVGTYEQYF.